These T cell receptor beta chains were read from a single sample in a study of T cell repertoires in cytomegalovirus infection. Their antigens remain unidentified. TCRdb re-analysed the reads in MiXCR, keeping a single row per CDR3 protein. There are hundreds of thousands of distinct CDR3 sequences in the sample; roughly a third occur only once, and roughly 15% lies in the top ten. Material: cultured PBMCs, obtained from culture after CMV antigen stimulation. The receptors stem from a human donor in good health (CMV status not recorded). Some clones in this sample may be carry-over from other donors' samples. Each CDR3 is given with its conserved first and last residue. A D gene is named only where the DNA matches it firmly. Expanded clones get a size class; other rows say once, few or many, or leave the size out.

size	length	V	D	J	DNA	CDR3
NA	14	TRBV6-2/TRBV6-3	NA	TRBJ2-1	TGTGCCAGCAGTTACGACTACCTCTACAATGAGCAGTTCTTC	CASSYDYLYNEQFF
NA	15	TRBV5-1	NA	TRBJ2-5	TGCGCCAGCAGCGAGAGACAAGGTTTGGTGGAGACCCAGTACTTC	CASSERQGLVETQYF
NA	14	TRBV13	TRBD2	TRBJ2-4	TGTGCCAGCAGCTTGCGGACTAGAGGGGACATTCAGTACTTC	CASSLRTRGDIQYF
NA	15	TRBV28	NA	TRBJ2-5	TGTGCCAGCAGTTTTTACGGGGGAGAGAAAGAGACCCAGTACTTC	CASSFYGGEKETQYF
NA	13	TRBV6-2/TRBV6-3	TRBD2	TRBJ2-5	TGTGCCAGCAGGTTTGCGGGAGTAGAGACCCAGTACTTC	CASRFAGVETQYF
NA	14	TRBV28	TRBD1	TRBJ2-7	TGTGCCAGCAGTTTAACAGGGGGCCGCGACGAGCAGTACTTC	CASSLTGGRDEQYF
many	15	TRBV7-2	TRBD1	TRBJ1-6	TGTGCCAGCAGCTTGGTACGGGACAGGGACTCACCCCTCCACTTT	CASSLVRDRDSPLHF
few	17	TRBV4-3	TRBD1	TRBJ2-5	TGCGCCAGCAGCCAAGCCCCAGGGGGCCCATCTCAAGAGACCCAGTACTTC	CASSQAPGGPSQETQYF
NA	16	TRBV27	TRBD2	TRBJ2-2	TGTGCCAGCGGCAGCGGGAGGGCGGTGGGGAGCGGGGAGCTGTTTTTT	CASGSGRAVGSGELFF
many	15	TRBV4-2	TRBD2	TRBJ2-7	TGTGCCAGCAGCCAAGATAGCGGGAGCTCCTACGAGCAGTACTTC	CASSQDSGSSYEQYF
NA	13	TRBV5-6	NA	TRBJ2-1	TGTGCCAGCAGCCCTGCCCGTGCGACCGAGCAGTTCTTC	CASSPARATEQFF
NA	12	TRBV19	NA	TRBJ2-1	TGTGCCAGTAGTCCTCCGTCGATTGAGCAGTTCTTC	CASSPPSIEQFF
few	16	TRBV7-6	TRBD2	TRBJ2-1	TGTGCCAGCAGTCTAGATGGACTAGCGGGAAGTAATGAGCAGTTCTTC	CASSLDGLAGSNEQFF
NA	15	TRBV7-9	NA	TRBJ2-5	TGTGCCAGCAGCTTAACCCCCAGTCATCAGGAGACCCAGTACTTC	CASSLTPSHQETQYF
few	14	TRBV7-2	NA	TRBJ2-1	TGTGCCAGCAGCCCGGTGGGCGGTGACAATGAGCAGTTCTTC	CASSPVGGDNEQFF
many	15	TRBV7-3	TRBD2	TRBJ2-1	TGTGCCAGCACGACTAGCGGAAGCTCCTACAATGAGCAGTTCTTC	CASTTSGSSYNEQFF
once	17	TRBV7-9	NA	TRBJ1-4	TGTGCCAGCAGCCCGTTGAATTGGAGGGCCACTAATGAAAAACTGTGTTTT	CASSPLNWRATNEKLCF
NA	14	TRBV19	NA	TRBJ2-7	TGTGCCAGTAGTACTCGGTACCACTCCTACGAGCAGTACTTC	CASSTRYHSYEQYF
few	14	TRBV10-3	TRBD2	TRBJ2-1	TGTGCCATCAGACTAGCGGGAGCATACAATGAGCAGTTCTTC	CAIRLAGAYNEQFF
NA	18	TRBV18	TRBD2	TRBJ2-2	TGTGCCAGCTCACCACTGGCGAAGACTAGCGGGACCACCGGGGAGCTGTTTTTT	CASSPLAKTSGTTGELFF
NA	16	TRBV6-2/TRBV6-3	NA	TRBJ1-5	TGTGCCAGCAGTTACCTTCGGGGCGGTAGCAATCAGCCCCAGCATTTT	CASSYLRGGSNQPQHF
NA	15	TRBV5-6	TRBD1	TRBJ1-1	TGTGCCAGCAGCTTGTGGGGAAGGACAGGCGGTGAAGCTTTCTTT	CASSLWGRTGGEAFF
NA	15	TRBV7-2	TRBD1	TRBJ2-7	TGTGCCAGCAGCTGGAACAGGGGGCCTTACTACGAGCAGTACTTC	CASSWNRGPYYEQYF
many	14	TRBV7-2	NA	TRBJ1-5	TGTGCCAGCAGCCCAAGCCACGGGGGGGAGCCCCAGCATTTT	CASSPSHGGEPQHF
NA	14	TRBV28	NA	TRBJ1-3	TGTGCCAGCGCCCCACAGGGCTCTGGAAACACCATATATTTT	CASAPQGSGNTIYF
many	12	TRBV7-2	NA	TRBJ2-3	TGTGCCAGCAGCTTAGGGGCAGATACGCAGTATTTT	CASSLGADTQYF
NA	16	TRBV7-2	TRBD2	TRBJ2-3	TGTGCCAGCAGCTTAGGCGGGAGGCCCATGGAATATACGCAGTATTTT	CASSLGGRPMEYTQYF
few	14	TRBV4-1	NA	TRBJ1-5	TGCGCCAGCAGCCCATTGGACAGCAATCAGCCCCAGCATTTT	CASSPLDSNQPQHF
NA	14	TRBV2	TRBD1	TRBJ2-7	TGTGCCAGCAGCCCACAGGGGGCGAACGACGAGCAGTACTTC	CASSPQGANDEQYF
few	17	TRBV24-1	TRBD2	TRBJ2-3	TGTGCCACCAGTGGCCTCAGGACTAGCGGGAGTACAGATACGCAGTATTTT	CATSGLRTSGSTDTQYF
many	16	TRBV7-2	NA	TRBJ1-6	TGTGCCAGCAGCTTAGAGGGTTTCCTTTCTAATTCACCCCTCCACTTT	CASSLEGFLSNSPLHF